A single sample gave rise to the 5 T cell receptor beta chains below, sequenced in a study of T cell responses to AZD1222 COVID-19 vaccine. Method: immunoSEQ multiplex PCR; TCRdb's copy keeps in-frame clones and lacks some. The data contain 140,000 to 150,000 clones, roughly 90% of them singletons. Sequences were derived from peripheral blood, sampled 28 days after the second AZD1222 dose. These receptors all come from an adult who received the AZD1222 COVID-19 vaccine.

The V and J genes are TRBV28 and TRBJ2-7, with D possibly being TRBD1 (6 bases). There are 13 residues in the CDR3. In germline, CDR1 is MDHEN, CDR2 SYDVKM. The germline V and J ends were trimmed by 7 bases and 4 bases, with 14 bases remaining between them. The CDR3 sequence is CASTPPGAYEQYF. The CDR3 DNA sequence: TGTGCCAGCACCCCACCAGGGGCTTACGAGCAGTACTTC.

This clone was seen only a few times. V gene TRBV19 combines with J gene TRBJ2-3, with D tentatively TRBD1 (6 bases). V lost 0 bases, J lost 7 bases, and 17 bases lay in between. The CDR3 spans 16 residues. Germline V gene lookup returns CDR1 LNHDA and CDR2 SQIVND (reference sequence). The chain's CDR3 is CASSIDAGQGRNTQYF. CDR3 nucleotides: TGTGCCAGTAGTATAGATGCCGGCCAGGGGAGAAATACGCAGTATTTT.

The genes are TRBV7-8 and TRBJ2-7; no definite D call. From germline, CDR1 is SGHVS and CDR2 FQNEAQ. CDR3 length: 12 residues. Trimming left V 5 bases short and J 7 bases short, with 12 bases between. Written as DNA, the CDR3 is TGTGCCAGCAGCCCGACCTGGGGTGAGCAGTACTTC. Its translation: CASSPTWGEQYF. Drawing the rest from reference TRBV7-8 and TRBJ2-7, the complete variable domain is GAGVSQSPRYKVAKRGQDVALRCDPISGHVSLFWYQQALGQGPEFLTYFQNEAQLDKSGLPSDRFFAERPEGSVSTLKIQRTQQEDSAVYLCASSPTWGEQYFGPGTRLTVT.

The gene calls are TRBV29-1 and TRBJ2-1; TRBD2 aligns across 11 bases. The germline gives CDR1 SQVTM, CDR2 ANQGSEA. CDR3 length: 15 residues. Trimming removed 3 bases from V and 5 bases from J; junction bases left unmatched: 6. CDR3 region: CSVELAGGSHNEQFF. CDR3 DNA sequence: TGCAGCGTTGAGCTAGCGGGAGGTTCCCACAATGAGCAGTTCTTC.

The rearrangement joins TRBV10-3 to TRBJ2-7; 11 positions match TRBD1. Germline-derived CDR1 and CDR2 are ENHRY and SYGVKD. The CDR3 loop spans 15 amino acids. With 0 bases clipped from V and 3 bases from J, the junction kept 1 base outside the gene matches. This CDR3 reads CAISESGTGGYEQYF. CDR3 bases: TGTGCCATCAGTGAGTCGGGGACAGGGGGCTACGAGCAGTACTTC.